Given below is one T cell receptor beta chain in context. Its antigen remains unidentified. No base-level quality is on record; no much larger clone is a single base apart. These data belong to a study of blood T cell repertoires in COVID-19 (dated by TCRdb to 2018 to 2021). Turning to the overall study: Collaborator samples came from the United States, Italy and Spain and covered acute and convalescent phases of COVID-19. The prospective study material was composed of cDNA or gDNA derived from T cells, B-cell-depleted T cells, or PBMCs. The dataset comprised deeply sampled blood TCRbeta repertoires from subjects exposed to, actively infected with, or recovered from COVID-19. The repertoires were released in a freely available public database intended as a resource for research on the immune response to SARS-CoV-2. The samples were drawn from two sources: the first 160 participants of the ongoing ImmuneRACE study, and some 1,300 subjects contributed by 6 global collaborators. A de-identified subject ID, COVID-19 status, age in years and sex were almost always included in the sample metadata. Where available, HLA class I and class II types were taken from metadata supplied by the sample provider and were not determined by assay-based typing. The study at large found these results: Clinical and demographic metadata were provided uncurated, with the amount varying by source and participant.

From its cysteine to its phenylalanine, the CDR3 spans 15 amino acids. Only the CDR3 portion is preserved as DNA: 45 bases, with reading frame beginning at the first base. Germline trimming amounts to 6 bases on V and 6 bases on J, with 7 as the count of junction bases outside the gene matches. According to the germline V gene, CDR1 reads WSHSY and CDR2 reads SAAADI. TCRbeta CDR3 regions were amplified from genomic DNA by means of the immunoSEQ Assay, a bias-controlled multiplex PCR. As for how the authors treated the data: The number of nucleated cells in each sample was estimated by amplification of reference gene primers within the assay. To quantify the absolute abundance of each unique TCRbeta CDR3 rearrangement, sequence reads were collapsed and filtered. Productive Simpson clonality was computed per sample as the square root of Simpson's diversity index over productive rearrangements. The immuneACCESS repertoire file appears here via TCRdb, limited to in-frame rearrangements. These files lack a portion of the clones; in checked studies, under half of the deficit traces to unresolved V genes, and the cause of the others is not known. D and trimming come from the DNA, and the V and J calls and clone size come from that table. Within this sample are 450,000 or so clones, with roughly 90% of them counted one time only. 0.7% to 0.85% of the sample comes from the top ten.

In Seattle, one collaborating source enrolled patients while the infection was active and tracked those patients longitudinally over the course of disease. Each collaborating institution followed its own protocols to collect whole blood in K2EDTA tubes. For TCRbeta analysis, collaborator samples were shipped as frozen whole blood, as isolated PBMCs, or as DNA extracted from either sample type. The sequence is built from TRBV10-2 and TRBJ2-1; 11 middle bases align to TRBD2. This TCR was sampled from a man between 18 and 29 years old with COVID-19, enrolled during active disease. The sequencing input was peripheral blood. In nucleotides, the sequence is TGCGCCAGCAGACGGTCACTAGCGGGAGCCAATGAGCAGTTCTTC. Its protein is CASRRSLAGANEQFF.